This TCR beta chain was observed in a study of PD-1 blockade in classical Hodgkin lymphoma. Study-wide context: Patients were given intravenous nivolumab, 3 mg/kg, every 2 weeks. Study-wide results and limits: Whoever responded completely had baseline diversity much like that seen in newly diagnosed patients. With CD4+ cells, TCR diversity rose significantly by C4D1, but not with CD8+ cells.

The CDR3 loop spans 16 amino acids. CDR1 is SGHTA, CDR2 FQGNSA, per germline. Trimming took off 1 base at V and 0 bases at J, with 11 bases between the two ends. Data came from immunoSEQ multiplex PCR; TCRdb stores just in-frame clones and leaves some out. The sample records fewer than 95,000 clones, 65% to 85% being singletons. The table lists this clone with a few counts. Antigen specificity is unknown. Time point defined: cycle 4 day 1 (C4D1), after 5 to 7 weeks of nivolumab. Every patient experienced relapse after autologous stem cell transplantation, and brentuximab vedotin exposure varied. The gene calls are TRBV7-2 and TRBJ2-3; perhaps TRBD2 as D (7 bases). This TCR came from a human donor with classical Hodgkin lymphoma. The sample consisted of peripheral blood mononuclear cells (PBMCs), taken before the fourth cycle of nivolumab. Here the CDR3 reads CASSLVGGPSTDTQYF. CDR3 sequence (DNA): TGTGCCAGCAGCTTAGTGGGGGGGCCCAGCACAGATACGCAGTATTTT.